This TCR beta chain was observed in a study of T cell changes during pregnancy in multiple sclerosis. Clones were read by immunoSEQ multiplex PCR, and TCRdb kept only the in-frame ones, dropping some. The sample contains under 60,000 clones, approximately 90% of which appear only once. The germline V gene encodes CDR1 LNHNV and CDR2 YYDKDF (reference sequence). Trimming shortened V by 0 bases and J by 10 bases, and 10 bases separated the two germline ends. The CDR3 spans 13 residues. The material sequenced was CD4+ T cells from peripheral blood mononuclear cells, taken in the second trimester of pregnancy. This TCR was recovered from a female donor in good health, enrolled as a control in a pregnancy study. V gene TRBV15 combines with J gene TRBJ2-1; tentatively, D is TRBD2 (7 bases). In nucleotides, the CDR3 is TGTGCCACCAGCAGAGATGGGGGGGGCGAGCAGTTCTTC. Its translation is CATSRDGGGEQFF.